This TCR beta chain derives from a study of blood T cell repertoires in COVID-19. About the research overall: Acute-phase and convalescent COVID-19 samples originated in the United States, Italy and Spain. From T cells, B-cell-depleted T cells, or PBMCs came the material, which was cDNA or gDNA.

This clone was counted once. Losses at the gene ends were 6 bases for V and 8 bases for J; bases not matched to a gene: 11. The CDR3 has 15 residues. Germline CDR1 MNHEY, CDR2 SMNVEV (reference sequence). The method was immunoSEQ multiplex PCR; TCRdb's version includes in-frame clones alone and lacks a portion of them. In the table there are a few hundred thousand clones, roughly 91% of which are singletons. Sequenced: peripheral blood. The sequence derives from a woman aged 40 to 50 who had recovered from COVID-19. The chain uses TRBV27 and TRBJ2-1; 9 bases are a match to TRBD2. The CDR3 here is CASRWLAGLEDEQFF. CDR3 sequence (DNA): TGTGCCAGCAGGTGGCTAGCGGGATTAGAGGATGAGCAGTTCTTC.